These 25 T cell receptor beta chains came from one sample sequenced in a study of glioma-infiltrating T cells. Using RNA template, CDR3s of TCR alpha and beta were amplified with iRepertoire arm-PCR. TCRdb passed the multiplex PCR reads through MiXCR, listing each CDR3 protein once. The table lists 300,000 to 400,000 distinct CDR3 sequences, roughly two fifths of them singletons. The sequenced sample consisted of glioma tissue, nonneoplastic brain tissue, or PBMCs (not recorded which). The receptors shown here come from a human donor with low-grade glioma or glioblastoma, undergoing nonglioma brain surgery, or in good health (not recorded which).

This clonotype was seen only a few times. The CDR3 region is CAISEHPTGKGGYTF. The CDR3 coding sequence is TGTGCCATCAGTGAGCATCCGACAGGGAAAGGCGGCTACACCTTC. The chain joins TRBV10-3 to TRBJ1-2; 7 positions match TRBD1. Germline V lookup: CDR1 ENHRY, CDR2 SYGVKD. The CDR3 totals 15 residues. The trim removed 2 bases at V and 8 bases at J, leaving 11 bases unmatched.

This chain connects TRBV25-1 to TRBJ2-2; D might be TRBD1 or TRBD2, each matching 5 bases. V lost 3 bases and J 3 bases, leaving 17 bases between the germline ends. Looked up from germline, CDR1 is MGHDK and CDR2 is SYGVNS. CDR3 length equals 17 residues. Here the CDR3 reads CASSDPRTGQYTGELFF. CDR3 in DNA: TGTGCCAGCAGTGATCCGCGGACGGGGCAGTACACCGGGGAGCTGTTTTTT.

CDR3 sequence reads: CASSLRSTRDNVAFF. As DNA, the CDR3 is TGTGCCAGCAGCTTGCGTAGTACAAGGGACAACGTCGCTTTCTTT. The V and J genes are TRBV7-9 and TRBJ1-1, with D perhaps TRBD1 (6 bases). The CDR3 covers 15 residues. Trimming left V 3 bases short and J 11 bases short, with 22 bases between. CDR1 SEHNR and CDR2 FQNEAQ come from the germline V gene (reference sequence).

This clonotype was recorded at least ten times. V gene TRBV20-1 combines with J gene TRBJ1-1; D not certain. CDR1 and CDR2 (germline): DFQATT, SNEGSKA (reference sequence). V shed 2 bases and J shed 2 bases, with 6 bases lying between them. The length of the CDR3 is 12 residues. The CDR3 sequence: CSARWVNTEAFF. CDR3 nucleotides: TGCAGTGCTAGATGGGTAAACACTGAAGCTTTCTTT.

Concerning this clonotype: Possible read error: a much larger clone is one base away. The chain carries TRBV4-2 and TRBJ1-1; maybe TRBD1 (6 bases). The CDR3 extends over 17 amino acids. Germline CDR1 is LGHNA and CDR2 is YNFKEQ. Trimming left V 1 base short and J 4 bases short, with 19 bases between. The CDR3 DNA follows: TGTGCCAGCAGCCAAGGGGCGGGGGCAAGGATGAGCACTGAAGCTTTCTTT. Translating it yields CASSQGAGARMSTEAFF.

CDR3 loop: CASSLPRRSNEKLFF. CDR3 sequence (DNA): TGTGCCAGCAGCCTACCTCGCAGGTCTAATGAAAAACTGTTTTTT. The V and J genes are TRBV7-2 and TRBJ1-4; D gene ambiguous. The CDR3 loop spans 15 amino acids. Trimming cost V 5 bases and J 3 bases, with 13 bases left between them. Germline assignment: CDR1 SGHTA and CDR2 FQGNSA.

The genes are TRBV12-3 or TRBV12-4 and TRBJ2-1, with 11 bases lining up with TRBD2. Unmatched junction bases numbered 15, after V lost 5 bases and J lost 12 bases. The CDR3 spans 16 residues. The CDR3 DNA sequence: TGTGCCAGCAGTCCTCCGGGACTAGCGGAACTCTTGGGGCAGTTCTTC. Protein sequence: CASSPPGLAELLGQFF.

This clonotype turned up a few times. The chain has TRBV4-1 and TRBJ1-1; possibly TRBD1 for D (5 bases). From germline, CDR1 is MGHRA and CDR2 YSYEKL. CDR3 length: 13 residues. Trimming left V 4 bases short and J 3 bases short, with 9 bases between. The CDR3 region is CASSLGHYTEAFF. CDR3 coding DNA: TGCGCCAGCAGCCTGGGGCACTACACTGAAGCTTTCTTT.

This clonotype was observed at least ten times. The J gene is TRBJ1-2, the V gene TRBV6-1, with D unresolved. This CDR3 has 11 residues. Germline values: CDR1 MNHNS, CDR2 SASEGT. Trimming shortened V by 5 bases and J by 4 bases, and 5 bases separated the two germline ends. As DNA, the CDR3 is TGTGCCAGCAGTTATGGCTATGGCTACACCTTC. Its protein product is CASSYGYGYTF.

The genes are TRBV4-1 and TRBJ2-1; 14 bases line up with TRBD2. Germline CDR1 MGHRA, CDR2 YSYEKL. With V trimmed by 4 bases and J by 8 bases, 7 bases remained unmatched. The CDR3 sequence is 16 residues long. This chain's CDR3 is CASSRSGTSGSYEQFF. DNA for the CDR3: TGCGCCAGCAGCCGATCCGGGACTAGCGGGAGTTATGAGCAGTTCTTC.

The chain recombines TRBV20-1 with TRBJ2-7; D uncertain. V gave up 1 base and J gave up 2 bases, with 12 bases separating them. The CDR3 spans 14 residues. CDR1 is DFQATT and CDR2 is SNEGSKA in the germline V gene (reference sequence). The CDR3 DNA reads TGCAGTGCTAGAGGCTGGGTGTTAACCTACGAGCAGTACTTC. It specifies CSARGWVLTYEQYF.

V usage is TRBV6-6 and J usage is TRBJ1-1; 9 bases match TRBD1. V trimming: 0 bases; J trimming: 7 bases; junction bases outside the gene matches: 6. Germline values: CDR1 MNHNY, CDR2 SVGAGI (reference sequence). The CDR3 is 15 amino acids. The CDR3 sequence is CASSYSGQGKVEAFF. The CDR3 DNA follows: TGTGCCAGCAGTTACTCGGGACAGGGAAAGGTTGAAGCTTTCTTT.

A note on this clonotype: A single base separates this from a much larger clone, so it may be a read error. CDR3 sequence reads: CASSYVPQNAEAFF. CDR3 in DNA: TGTGCCAGCAGTTACGTCCCACAGAACGCTGAAGCTTTCTTT. The chain carries TRBV6-2 or TRBV6-3 and TRBJ1-1; unclear D gene. Per germline, CDR1 MNHEY and CDR2 SVGEGT. The CDR3 consists of 14 residues.

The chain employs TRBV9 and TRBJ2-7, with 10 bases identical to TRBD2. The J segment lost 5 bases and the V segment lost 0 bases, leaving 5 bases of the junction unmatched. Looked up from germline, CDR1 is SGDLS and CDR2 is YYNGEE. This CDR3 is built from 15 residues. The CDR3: CASSVEAGGWNEQYF. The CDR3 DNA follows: TGTGCCAGCAGCGTAGAAGCGGGAGGGTGGAACGAGCAGTACTTC.

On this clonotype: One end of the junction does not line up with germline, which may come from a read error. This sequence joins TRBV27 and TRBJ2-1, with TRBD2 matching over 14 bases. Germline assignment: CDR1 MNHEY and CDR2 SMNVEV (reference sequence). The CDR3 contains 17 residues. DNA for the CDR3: TGTGCCAGCGGTTTCCCCTCCGGGACTAGCGGGAGCAATGAGCAGTTCTTC. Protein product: CASGFPSGTSGSNEQFF.

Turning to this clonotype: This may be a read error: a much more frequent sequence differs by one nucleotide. CDR3: CATSIVLAGLGELFF. DNA for the CDR3: TGTGCCACCAGCATAGTACTAGCTGGGCTCGGGGAGCTGTTTTTT. The chain carries TRBV15 and TRBJ2-2; possible D gene TRBD2, 6 bases. Germline V gene data show CDR1 as LNHNV and CDR2 as YYDKDF (reference sequence). The ends were cut back, 4 bases at V and 7 bases at J, with 16 bases in the middle. The CDR3 consists of 15 residues.

CDR3 coding DNA: TGTGCCAGCATGGGGGAGAGGCGGTACACTGAAGCTTTCTTT. Translation gives CASMGERRYTEAFF. V and J are TRBV2 and TRBJ1-1, with D perhaps matching TRBD1 (5 bases). Germline-derived CDR1 and CDR2 are SNHLY and FYNNEI. The CDR3 totals 14 residues. Trimming took 7 bases from V and 3 from J, leaving 15 bases between them.

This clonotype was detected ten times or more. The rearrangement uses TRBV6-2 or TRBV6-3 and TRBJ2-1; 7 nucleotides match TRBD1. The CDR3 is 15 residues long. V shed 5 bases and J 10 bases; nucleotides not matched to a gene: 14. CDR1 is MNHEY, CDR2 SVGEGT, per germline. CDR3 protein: CASSPTVERTGEQFF. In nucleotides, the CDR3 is TGTGCCAGCAGTCCTACTGTTGAGCGGACAGGCGAGCAGTTCTTC.

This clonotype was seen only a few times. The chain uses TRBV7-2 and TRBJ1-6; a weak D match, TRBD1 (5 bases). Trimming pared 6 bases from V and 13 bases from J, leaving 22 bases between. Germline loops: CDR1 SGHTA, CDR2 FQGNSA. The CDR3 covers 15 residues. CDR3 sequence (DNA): TGTGCCAGCAGTTTCCGGACATCGGTTGGATCTCCCCTCCACTTT. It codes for CASSFRTSVGSPLHF.

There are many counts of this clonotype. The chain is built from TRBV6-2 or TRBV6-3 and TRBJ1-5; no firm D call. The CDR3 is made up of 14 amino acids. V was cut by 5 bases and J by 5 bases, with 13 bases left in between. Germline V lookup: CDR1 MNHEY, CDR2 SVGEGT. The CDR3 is CASSARSWDQPQHF. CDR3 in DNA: TGTGCCAGCAGTGCCCGGTCGTGGGATCAGCCCCAGCATTTT.

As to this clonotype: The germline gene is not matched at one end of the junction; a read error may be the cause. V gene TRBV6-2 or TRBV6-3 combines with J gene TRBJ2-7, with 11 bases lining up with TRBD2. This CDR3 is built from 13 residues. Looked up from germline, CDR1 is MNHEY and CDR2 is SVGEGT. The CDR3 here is CACSLAGGYEQYF. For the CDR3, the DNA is TGTGCCTGCAGTTTAGCGGGAGGGTACGAGCAGTACTTC.

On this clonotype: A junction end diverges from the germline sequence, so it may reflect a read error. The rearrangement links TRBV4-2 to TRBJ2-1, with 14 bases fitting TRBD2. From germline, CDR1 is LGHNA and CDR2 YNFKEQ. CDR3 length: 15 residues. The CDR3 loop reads CVSSRTSGRFDEQFF. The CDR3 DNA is TGTGTCAGCAGCCGGACTAGCGGGAGGTTCGATGAGCAGTTCTTC.

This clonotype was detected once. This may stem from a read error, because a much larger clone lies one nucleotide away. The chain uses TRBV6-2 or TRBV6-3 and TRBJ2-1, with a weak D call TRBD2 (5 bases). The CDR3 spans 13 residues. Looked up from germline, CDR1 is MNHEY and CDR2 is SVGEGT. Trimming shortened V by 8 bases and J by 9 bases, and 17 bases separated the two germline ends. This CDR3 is CASGVGNVAEQFF. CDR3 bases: TGTGCCAGCGGGGTCGGGAATGTTGCTGAGCAGTTCTTC.

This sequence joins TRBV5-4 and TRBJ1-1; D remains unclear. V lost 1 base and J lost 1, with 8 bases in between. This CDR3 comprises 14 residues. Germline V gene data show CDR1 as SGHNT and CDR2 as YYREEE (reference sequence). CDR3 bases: TGTGCCAGCAGCTTGTACAGCACGAACACTGAAGCTTTCTTT. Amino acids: CASSLYSTNTEAFF.

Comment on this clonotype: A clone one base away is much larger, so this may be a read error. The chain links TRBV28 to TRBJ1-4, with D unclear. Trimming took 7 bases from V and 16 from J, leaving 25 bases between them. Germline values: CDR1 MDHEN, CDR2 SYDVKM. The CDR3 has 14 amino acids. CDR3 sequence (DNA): TGTGCCAGCACCCTCGGGCACAACGGGGTTGGACCGTTTTTT. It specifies CASTLGHNGVGPFF.